The 5 T cell receptor beta chains in this list originate from one sample, sequenced in a study of spatial heterogeneity in lung cancer. Indicated time point: blood at routine non-recurrence follow-up after resection. TCRdb redid the calling of the 5' RACE reads with MiXCR, one entry per CDR3 protein. Seen here are more than 75,000 distinct CDR3 sequences, approximately 20% observed once, and the top ten hold 21%. This sample comprised PBMCs, obtained at follow-up. The receptors derive from a male donor with early-stage non-small cell lung cancer.

The chain couples TRBV7-2 to TRBJ2-2, with 12 bases aligning to TRBD2. CDR1 and CDR2 from the germline V gene are SGHTA and FQGNSA. This CDR3 contains 15 residues. V gave up 1 base and J gave up 8 bases; unmatched junction bases: 2. CDR3 region: CASSLGLAGVGELFF. CDR3 coding DNA: TGTGCCAGCAGCTTAGGACTAGCGGGAGTTGGGGAGCTGTTTTTT.

This clonotype was picked up many times. J is TRBJ2-3 and V is TRBV7-3, with D unclear. The CDR3 length is 13 residues. CDR1 and CDR2 from the germline V gene are SGHTA and FQGTGA. The V end lost 5 bases, the J end lost 0 bases, and 6 bases lay between the germline ends. The DNA of the CDR3 is TGTGCCAGCAGCCGATCTAGCACAGATACGCAGTATTTT. Protein product: CASSRSSTDTQYF.

In this sample, this clonotype turned up a few times. This rearrangement joins TRBV2 to TRBJ2-3; D might be TRBD1 or TRBD2, each matching 5 bases. The V and J ends lost 5 bases and 4 bases respectively, with 13 bases between them. Germline CDR1 SNHLY, CDR2 FYNNEI. The CDR3 sequence is 14 residues long. The CDR3 DNA follows: TGTGCCAGCAGTCGGGACCTAGGGGCAGATACGCAGTATTTT. It translates to CASSRDLGADTQYF.

V and J are TRBV6-5 and TRBJ1-1; D uncertain. The length of the CDR3 is 13 residues. The germline CDR1 and CDR2 sequences are MNHEY and SVGAGI. Trimming removed 0 bases from V and 7 bases from J, with 9 bases in between. CDR3 residues: CASSYSIGNEAFF. The DNA for the CDR3 is TGTGCCAGCAGTTACTCGATTGGAAATGAAGCTTTCTTT.

This clonotype was recorded a few times. V is TRBV12-3 or TRBV12-4 and J is TRBJ2-3; 10 bases are shared with TRBD2. This CDR3 region has 17 residues. V shed 2 bases, J shed 3 bases, and the junction held 8 bases outside the gene matches. Here the CDR3 reads CASSLRAGTSDTDTQYF. DNA for the CDR3: TGTGCCAGCAGTTTAAGGGCCGGGACTAGCGATACAGATACGCAGTATTTT.